Listed below are T cell receptor beta chains from one sample, sequenced in a study of siplizumab effects on memory and regulatory T cells. TCRdb's table, derived via immunoSEQ multiplex PCR, lists solely in-frame clones and lacks some. The sample holds approximately 100,000 clones, around 90% seen once. What was sequenced was Tregs sorted from blood. These receptor sequences come from a human donor in good health. Both conserved end residues are part of each CDR3. D genes are given only for firm matches.

J gene	V gene	CDR3 length	D gene	CDR3 protein	CDR3 DNA
TRBJ1-2	TRBV9	15	NA	CASSGGGLSNYGYTF	TGTGCCAGCAGCGGTGGGGGGTTGAGCAACTATGGCTACACCTTC
TRBJ2-3	TRBV7-6	18	NA	CASSLGSSGTSSTDTQYF	TGTGCCAGCAGCTTAGGGTCCTCCGGGACATCTAGCACAGATACGCAGTATTTT
TRBJ2-5	TRBV5-1	13	TRBD1	CASSTGTGETQYF	TGCGCCAGCAGCACCGGGACAGGAGAGACCCAGTACTTC
TRBJ2-7	TRBV18	15	TRBD1	CASSPLDRGVNEQYF	TGTGCCAGCTCACCCTTAGACAGGGGAGTTAACGAGCAGTACTTC
TRBJ2-7	TRBV2	13	NA	CASSEGASYEQYF	TGTGCCAGCAGTGAAGGCGCCAGCTACGAGCAGTACTTC
TRBJ2-4	TRBV11-3	16	NA	CASSLDRVGKRNIQYF	TGTGCCAGCAGCTTAGATCGAGTCGGGAAGAGAAACATTCAGTACTTC
TRBJ1-5	TRBV5-7	13	TRBD1	CASSGQVNQPQHF	TGTGCCAGCAGCGGACAGGTTAATCAGCCCCAGCATTTT
TRBJ1-2	TRBV6-6	15	NA	CASTPRSASTYGYTF	TGTGCCAGCACGCCCCGTTCGGCGTCCACCTATGGCTACACCTTC
TRBJ2-5	TRBV11-1	16	NA	CASSPQGSGGQETQYF	TGTGCCAGCAGCCCCCAGGGGTCGGGGGGACAAGAGACCCAGTACTTC
TRBJ1-2	TRBV10-1	12	NA	CASSRDLLGYTF	TGCGCCAGCAGTCGGGATTTATTAGGCTACACCTTC
TRBJ2-3	TRBV5-1	12	NA	CASSPQGNTQYF	TGCGCCAGCAGCCCACAGGGAAATACGCAGTATTTT
TRBJ2-7	TRBV23-1	11	NA	CARSRWGEQYF	TGCGCCAGATCGAGGTGGGGCGAGCAGTACTTC
TRBJ2-5	TRBV9	12	NA	CASSVDLETQYF	TGTGCCAGCAGCGTAGATTTAGAGACCCAGTACTTC
TRBJ2-1	TRBV5-6	14	NA	CASSTGTYYNEQFF	TGTGCCAGCAGCACGGGGACTTACTACAATGAGCAGTTCTTC
TRBJ1-1	TRBV20-1	10	NA	CSALRGEAFF	TGCAGTGCTCTCAGGGGTGAAGCTTTCTTT
TRBJ2-7	TRBV5-1	16	TRBD1	CASSFQGQGASGEQYF	TGCGCCAGCAGCTTCCAGGGACAGGGGGCATCGGGCGAGCAGTACTTC
TRBJ2-7	TRBV29-1	13	TRBD2	CSISPGGHYEQYF	TGCAGCATTTCACCGGGAGGCCACTACGAGCAGTACTTC
TRBJ2-2	TRBV7-2	16	TRBD2	CASKTSGRTHTGELFF	TGTGCCAGCAAGACTAGCGGGAGGACCCACACCGGGGAGCTGTTTTTT
TRBJ2-2	TRBV19	13	NA	CASVKRESGELFF	TGTGCCAGCGTTAAAAGGGAATCCGGGGAGCTGTTTTTT
TRBJ2-7	TRBV7-3	15	NA	CASSLAAGRPYEQYF	TGTGCCAGCAGCTTAGCGGCCGGTAGGCCCTACGAGCAGTACTTC
TRBJ2-2	TRBV7-9	15	NA	CASSLALTGEGELFF	TGTGCCAGCAGCTTAGCGCTAACGGGAGAAGGGGAGCTGTTTTTT
TRBJ2-3	TRBV10-3	13	TRBD2	CAMTSALGDTQYF	TGTGCCATGACTAGCGCCCTTGGGGATACGCAGTATTTT
TRBJ1-2	TRBV7-9	13	NA	CASSTGTADPTHF	TGTGCCAGCAGCACCGGGACGGCAGACCCCACACACTTC
TRBJ2-7	TRBV14	15	NA	CASSQVSWGSYEQYF	TGTGCCAGCAGCCAAGTCTCCTGGGGCTCCTACGAGCAGTACTTC
TRBJ2-1	TRBV5-1	15	TRBD1	CASNNRDRSEKEQFF	TGCGCCAGCAATAACCGGGACAGGTCGGAAAAGGAGCAGTTCTTC
TRBJ1-1	TRBV10-2	16	TRBD1	CASSDRGRLSNTEAFF	TGCGCCAGCAGTGACAGGGGGCGGCTATCGAACACTGAAGCTTTCTTT
TRBJ2-1	TRBV27	16	NA	CASSLSGGKGGNEQFF	TGTGCCAGCAGTTTATCTGGGGGGAAAGGTGGCAATGAGCAGTTCTTC
TRBJ1-1	TRBV5-1	14	NA	CASSSKGVNTEAFF	TGCGCCAGCAGCTCCAAAGGGGTGAACACTGAAGCTTTCTTT
TRBJ1-5	TRBV2	13	NA	CASLFSVNQPQHF	TGTGCCAGCCTGTTCAGTGTGAATCAGCCCCAGCATTTT
TRBJ2-7	TRBV28	14	TRBD1	CASLLRQGAYEQYF	TGTGCCAGCCTACTGCGACAGGGCGCCTACGAGCAGTACTTC
TRBJ2-7	TRBV27	14	TRBD1	CASRRGTGVYEQYF	TGTGCCAGCAGACGCGGGACAGGGGTTTACGAGCAGTACTTC